This T cell receptor (beta chain) was sequenced for a study of T cells in Graves' hyperthyroidism and ophthalmopathy. Whole-study results and caveats: A model of 13 V-J features distinguished ophthalmopathy from stable hyperthyroidism. In blood, most of the thyroid clonotypes expanded above 0.001 were also present.

Comments on this clonotype: Antigen: not known.

TCR beta CDR3 region amplification was performed from RNA transcripts. The TCR CDR3 first-round RT-PCR relied on the HTBI primer set. Using its own MiXCR run on the multiplex PCR reads, TCRdb lists one record per CDR3 protein. The sample carries around 560,000 distinct CDR3 sequences, approximately 16% recorded once. CDR3 length: 12 amino acids. Per germline, CDR1 DFQATT and CDR2 SNEGSKA (reference sequence). V lost 5 bases and J lost 5, with 12 bases in between. Out of over 9 ml of fresh peripheral blood came the PBMCs. J is TRBJ2-5 and V is TRBV20-1, with D maybe TRBD2 (6 bases). Sequencing used blood. The origin of this receptor is a woman aged 18-29 years with Graves' hyperthyroidism. The CDR3 DNA reads as TGCAGTGCTCATAGTGGGAGGGAGACCCAGTACTTC. Encoded protein: CSAHSGRETQYF.